The 10 T cell receptor beta chains given below trace back to one sample, sequenced in a study of technical replicates of blood from several donors. The method was immunoSEQ multiplex PCR; TCRdb's version includes in-frame clones alone and lacks a portion of them. In the table there are some 12,000 clones, 85% to 95% of which are singletons. The sample was PBMCs. Every receptor here comes from a human donor in good health.

V and J are TRBV10-3 and TRBJ2-7, with D possibly matching TRBD1 (6 bases). The CDR3 has 14 residues. In germline, CDR1 is ENHRY, CDR2 SYGVKD. V lost 5 bases, J lost 3 bases, and 14 bases lay in between. In nucleotides, the CDR3 is TGTGCCATCAGTAGACAGGAAAAATTCTACGAGCAGTACTTC. It encodes CAISRQEKFYEQYF.

This clone was seen only once. V usage is TRBV19 and J usage is TRBJ2-7; 8 nucleotides agree with TRBD2. The CDR3 runs 14 residues. The trim removed 7 bases at V and 4 bases at J, leaving 9 bases unmatched. The V gene's germline CDR1 is LNHDA and CDR2 SQIVND (reference sequence). The CDR3 DNA reads as TGTGCCAGTACTCCCGGGACTAGTGGGTACGAGCAGTACTTC. This sequence encodes CASTPGTSGYEQYF.

The rearrangement joins TRBV19 to TRBJ2-3; possibly TRBD2 for D (5 bases). Germline CDR1 LNHDA, CDR2 SQIVND (reference sequence). The CDR3 contains 15 residues. V was cut by 6 bases and J by 0 bases, with 13 bases left in between. CDR3 sequence reads: CASSRGATSTDTQYF. The CDR3 DNA sequence: TGTGCCAGTAGCCGGGGAGCGACTAGCACAGATACGCAGTATTTT.

The J gene is TRBJ1-4, the V gene TRBV30; possible D gene TRBD1, 6 bases. The germline V gene has CDR1 GTSNPN and CDR2 SVGIG (reference sequence). V shed 3 bases and J shed 5 bases, with 10 bases lying between them. This CDR3 region has 13 residues. CDR3 residues: CAWRRGQNEKLFF. CDR3 sequence (DNA): TGTGCCTGGAGGAGAGGACAGAATGAAAAACTGTTTTTT.

The gene calls are TRBV28 and TRBJ1-6; no clear D. The CDR3 loop spans 12 amino acids. Germline V lookup: CDR1 MDHEN, CDR2 SYDVKM. Trimming left V 7 bases short and J 8 bases short, with 9 bases between. The CDR3 region is CASTLSDSPLHF. The CDR3 DNA sequence: TGTGCCAGCACCTTGTCGGATTCACCCCTCCACTTT.

The V call is TRBV7-9, the J call TRBJ2-7; 7 positions match TRBD2. V lost 3 bases and J lost 5; bases outside the gene matches: 4. The germline CDR1 and CDR2 sequences are SEHNR and FQNEAQ (reference sequence). This CDR3 contains 13 residues. CDR3: CASSFGTTNEQYF. The CDR3 region has the DNA TGTGCCAGCAGCTTCGGGACTACCAACGAGCAGTACTTC.

The CDR3 region is CASSSAGEYSEAFF. CDR3 nucleotides: TGTGCCAGCAGCTCTGCGGGAGAGTACAGTGAAGCTTTCTTT. This chain connects TRBV6-5 to TRBJ1-1, with no clear D. Per the germline V gene, CDR1 is MNHEY and CDR2 is SVGAGI. This CDR3 comprises 14 residues. Trimming removed 6 bases at V and 7 bases at J, with 18 bases between.

The V call is TRBV28, the J call TRBJ2-7, with D perhaps matching TRBD1 (5 bases). This CDR3 has 13 amino acids. CDR1 MDHEN and CDR2 SYDVKM come from the germline V gene. V lost 6 bases and J 1 base, leaving 10 bases between the germline ends. CDR3 in DNA: TGTGCCAGCAGCATGGACAAGTCCTACGAGCAGTACTTC. Translating it yields CASSMDKSYEQYF. Filled out from reference TRBV28 and TRBJ2-7, the complete variable domain reads DVKVTQSSRYLVKRTGEKVFLECVQDMDHENMFWYRQDPGLGLRLIYFSYDVKMKEKGDIPEGYSVSREKKERFSLILESASTNQTSMYLCASSMDKSYEQYFGPGTRLTVT.

The table lists this clone with a count of one. The J gene is TRBJ2-5, the V gene TRBV29-1, with 9 bases matching TRBD1. Trimming took 3 bases from V and 4 from J; bases not matched to a gene: 9. There are 15 residues in the CDR3. The germline CDR1 and CDR2 sequences are SQVTM and ANQGSEA. The CDR3 DNA is TGCAGCGTTGATGGGGGACAGGGAAAGGGAGAGACCCAGTACTTC. Translation: CSVDGGQGKGETQYF. The complete variable domain, with remaining parts taken from reference TRBV29-1 and TRBJ2-5, reads SAVISQKPSRDICQRGTSLTIQCQVDSQVTMMFWYRQQPGQSLTLIATANQGSEATYESGFVIDKFPISRPNLTFSTLTVSNMSPEDSSIYLCSVDGGQGKGETQYFGPGTRLLVL.

This clone has a handful of counts. The chain's CDR3 is CASRSLGGDEQYF. CDR3 DNA: TGTGCCAGCAGGTCCTTGGGAGGGGACGAGCAGTACTTC. The chain couples TRBV6-5 to TRBJ2-7, with 7 positions matching TRBD2. V lost 6 bases to trimming and J lost 5 bases; unmatched junction nucleotides: 7. There are 13 residues in the CDR3. Germline CDR1 and CDR2: MNHEY and SVGAGI.